Below are 27 T cell receptor beta chains sequenced from a single sample in a study of blood T cell repertoires in COVID-19. Generated by immunoSEQ multiplex PCR, the TCRdb table keeps only in-frame clones and is missing some. The data show 250,000 to 300,000 clones, 70% to 90% seen once. The specimen sequenced was peripheral blood. These receptors originate from a woman aged 65 to 85 with acute or convalescent COVID-19.

V is TRBV29-1 and J is TRBJ1-2; TRBD1 is a possible D gene (5 bases). Trimming stripped 4 bases from V and 6 bases from J, with 12 bases between. Germline V gives CDR1 SQVTM, CDR2 ANQGSEA. The CDR3 is made up of 12 amino acids. The CDR3 DNA is TGCAGCGTTGCCCGGGCCAGGGATGGCTACACCTTC. Amino acids: CSVARARDGYTF.

This chain links TRBV15 with TRBJ1-1; TRBD1 matches at 7 bases. CDR1 is LNHNV, CDR2 YYDKDF, per germline (reference sequence). V dropped 11 bases and J dropped 6; count of bases not matched to a gene: 12. The CDR3 consists of 13 residues. This CDR3 is CAAGQQLGAEAFF. DNA of the CDR3: TGTGCCGCGGGACAGCAGCTAGGGGCTGAAGCTTTCTTT. Supplemented by reference TRBV15 and TRBJ1-1, the full variable domain reads DAMVIQNPRYQVTQFGKPVTLSCSQTLNHNVMYWYQQKSSQAPKLLFHYYDKDFNNEADTPDNFQSRRPNTSFCFLDIRSPGLGDTAMYLCAAGQQLGAEAFFGQGTRLTVV.

The J gene is TRBJ2-7, the V gene TRBV5-1; D possibly uses TRBD1 or TRBD2 (5 bases each). The length of the CDR3 is 15 residues. Germline CDR1 SGHRS, CDR2 YFSETQ. V lost 4 bases and J 0 bases, leaving 14 bases between the germline ends. The CDR3 loop reads CASSLGVGASYEQYF. The CDR3 DNA reads TGCGCCAGCAGCCTGGGGGTAGGGGCCTCCTACGAGCAGTACTTC.

The J gene is TRBJ1-1, the V gene TRBV27, with 9 bases lining up with TRBD1. V was clipped by 3 bases and J by 0 bases; unmatched bases: 5. The CDR3 runs 16 residues. Germline values: CDR1 MNHEY, CDR2 SMNVEV (reference sequence). The CDR3 sequence: CASSFSRTGVNTEAFF. CDR3 nucleotides: TGTGCCAGCAGTTTCAGTCGGACAGGGGTGAACACTGAAGCTTTCTTT.

About this clone: The same CDR3 can be traced to other DNA sequences in this sample. J is TRBJ1-2 and V is TRBV6-5, with D possibly TRBD1 on 5 matching bases. Germline lookup yields CDR1 MNHEY and CDR2 SVGAGI. V was trimmed by 6 bases and J by 7 bases, leaving 9 bases between them. The CDR3 spans 11 residues. CDR3 sequence (DNA): TGTGCCAGCAGAAGGGGTTTTGGCTACACCTTC. It yields the protein CASRRGFGYTF.

The chain has TRBV5-1 and TRBJ1-2; D gene ambiguous. The CDR3 sequence is 15 residues long. The V and J ends lost 5 bases and 1 base respectively, with 15 bases between them. Per the germline V gene, CDR1 is SGHRS and CDR2 is YFSETQ. The chain's CDR3 is CASREAYSRNYGYTF. CDR3 in DNA: TGCGCCAGCAGGGAGGCCTACTCTCGTAACTATGGCTACACCTTC.

This chain links TRBV6-1 with TRBJ2-1; TRBD1 is a possible D gene (5 bases). This CDR3 comprises 18 residues. Germline values: CDR1 MNHNS, CDR2 SASEGT. With 4 bases removed from V and 3 bases from J, the gap between germline ends came to 22 bases. In DNA form, the CDR3 reads TGTGCCAGCAGTGCACCCTTACAGGTTTTAGGCGGCTACAATGAGCAGTTCTTC. Translation: CASSAPLQVLGGYNEQFF.

The gene calls are TRBV10-1 and TRBJ2-6; TRBD2 is a possible D gene (7 bases). The germline V gene has CDR1 WNHNN and CDR2 SYGVQD (reference sequence). This CDR3 contains 16 residues. The ends were cut back, 8 bases at V and 2 bases at J, with 16 bases in the middle. In DNA form, the CDR3 reads TGCGCCAGCTCCGAGGGGGGGTCCACTGGGGCCAACGTCCTGACTTTC. Protein product: CASSEGGSTGANVLTF.

The chain combines TRBV6-5 with TRBJ2-5, with D possibly matching TRBD2 (5 bases). V was cut by 5 bases and J by 5 bases, with 15 bases left in between. This CDR3 region has 14 residues. The germline V gene encodes CDR1 MNHEY and CDR2 SVGAGI. CDR3 nucleotides: TGTGCCAGCAGTCGACTAAGTATGGCGGAGACCCAGTACTTC. The encoded protein is CASSRLSMAETQYF.

CDR3 DNA sequence: TGTGCCAGCAGCCAGTTAGACAGGGCGGGCGAGCAGTACTTC. Translation: CASSQLDRAGEQYF. This chain connects TRBV14 to TRBJ2-7; 7 nucleotides agree with TRBD1. CDR3 size: 14 residues. V shed 3 bases and J 6 bases; nucleotides not matched to a gene: 8. From germline, CDR1 is SGHDN and CDR2 FVKESK.

The chain uses TRBV10-1 and TRBJ1-1; D not resolved. Germline CDR1 reads WNHNN; CDR2 reads SYGVQD (reference sequence). The V end was cut by 0 bases, the J end by 0 bases, with 8 bases between. The CDR3 length is 15 residues. CDR3 amino acids: CASSESGRLNTEAFF. The CDR3 nucleotides are TGCGCCAGCAGTGAGTCGGGCAGATTGAACACTGAAGCTTTCTTT.

This chain connects TRBV10-2 to TRBJ2-3; 7 nucleotides line up with TRBD2. The germline V gene encodes CDR1 WSHSY and CDR2 SAAADI. The CDR3 runs 16 residues. V trimming: 5 bases; J trimming: 2 bases; junction bases outside the gene matches: 10. This CDR3 is CASSLTSGEYTDTQYF. The CDR3 nucleotides are TGCGCCAGCAGTCTCACCAGCGGGGAATACACAGATACGCAGTATTTT.

The V call is TRBV2, the J call TRBJ1-5; TRBD1 agrees at 9 bases. Germline CDR1 and CDR2: SNHLY and FYNNEI. The CDR3 consists of 18 residues. V lost 3 bases to trimming and J lost 4 bases; unmatched junction nucleotides: 13. The CDR3 region is CASSDEGQGLIGNQPQHF. CDR3 sequence (DNA): TGTGCCAGCAGTGATGAGGGACAGGGCTTGATCGGGAATCAGCCCCAGCATTTT.

The V gene is TRBV3-1 (or the pseudogene TRBV3-2), the J gene TRBJ2-7, with 9 bases that match TRBD2. Germline CDR1 is LGHDT and CDR2 is YNNKEL (reference sequence). The CDR3 length is 14 residues. V lost 1 base and J lost 13; bases outside the gene matches: 11. This CDR3 reads CASSQVKRTSVTYF. In nucleotides, the CDR3 is TGTGCCAGCAGCCAAGTTAAACGGACTAGCGTTACATACTTC.

V is TRBV9 and J is TRBJ2-1, with 8 bases identical to TRBD1. V lost 4 bases, J lost 9 bases, and 12 bases stayed unmatched. CDR1 and CDR2 from the germline V gene are SGDLS and YYNGEE. This CDR3 has 15 amino acids. The CDR3 loop reads CASSYRTGKISEQFF. In DNA form, the CDR3 reads TGTGCCAGCAGCTACAGGACAGGGAAAATCAGTGAGCAGTTCTTC.

The table lists this clone with a count of one. The chain joins TRBV10-3 to TRBJ2-7; D might be TRBD2 (5 bases). This CDR3 contains 11 residues. The germline V gene encodes CDR1 ENHRY and CDR2 SYGVKD. V gave up 8 bases and J gave up 3 bases, with 8 bases separating them. CDR3 protein: CAILRDYEQYF. In DNA, the CDR3 is TGTGCCATCCTGAGGGACTACGAGCAGTACTTC.

This clone was counted a single time. The chain has TRBV19 and TRBJ1-2; 7 bases are a match to TRBD1. Losses at the gene ends were 5 bases for V and 2 bases for J; bases not matched to a gene: 8. Germline CDR1 and CDR2: LNHDA and SQIVND (reference sequence). This CDR3 is 15 amino acids long. In DNA, the CDR3 is TGTGCCAGTAGTCTCCCGCGACAGGGAAACTATGGCTACACCTTC. Encoded protein: CASSLPRQGNYGYTF.

CDR3 loop: CASSGRDGRVDQPQHF. As DNA, the CDR3 is TGTGCCAGCAGTGGCCGGGATGGTAGAGTTGATCAGCCCCAGCATTTT. The rearrangement links TRBV2 to TRBJ1-5; no definite D call. V was shortened by 4 bases and J by 5 bases, with 18 bases between the two germline ends. This CDR3 contains 16 residues. From germline, CDR1 is SNHLY and CDR2 FYNNEI. The full variable domain, with the rest looked up from reference TRBV2 and TRBJ1-5, is EPEVTQTPSHQVTQMGQEVILRCVPISNHLYFYWYRQILGQKVEFLVSFYNNEISEKSEIFDDQFSVERPDGSNFTLKIRSTKLEDSAMYFCASSGRDGRVDQPQHFGDGTRLSIL.

V gene TRBV3-1 (or the pseudogene TRBV3-2) combines with J gene TRBJ2-7, with D possibly being TRBD1 (6 bases). Trimming took off 4 bases at V and 3 bases at J, with 10 bases between the two ends. Germline loops: CDR1 LGHDT, CDR2 YNNKEL (reference sequence). CDR3 size: 13 residues. CDR3 amino acids: CASSRGTNYEQYF. The CDR3 DNA sequence: TGTGCCAGCAGCCGGGGGACAAACTACGAGCAGTACTTC.

This clone came up a few times. This chain links TRBV28 with TRBJ1-5; TRBD1 matches at 10 bases. Trimming cost V 6 bases and J 2 bases; bases outside gene matches: 10. Per the germline V gene, CDR1 is MDHEN and CDR2 is SYDVKM. The CDR3 length is 17 residues. The CDR3, as DNA: TGTGCCAGCAGCCAAGGGGACAGGGGTTCGGGCAATCAGCCCCAGCATTTT. This translates into CASSQGDRGSGNQPQHF.

The chain recombines TRBV24-1 with TRBJ2-3, with TRBD2 matching 12 bases. Trimming cost V 8 bases and J 4 bases; bases outside gene matches: 6. Looked up from germline, CDR1 is KGHDR and CDR2 is SFDVKD. The CDR3 sequence is 15 residues long. The CDR3 DNA reads TGTGCCACCACCGCTAGCGGGGGGGCGGCAGATACGCAGTATTTT. The encoded protein is CATTASGGAADTQYF.

This clone was detected only a few times. CDR3 DNA: TGTGCCAGCAGCCTCCGAATCCTGGGAGGCACTGAAGCTTTCTTT. It codes for CASSLRILGGTEAFF. V is TRBV14 and J is TRBJ1-1; no firm D call. The V end was cut by 4 bases, the J end by 4 bases, with 16 bases between. In germline, CDR1 is SGHDN, CDR2 FVKESK. CDR3 length: 15 amino acids.

This sequence joins TRBV4-1 and TRBJ1-1; D possibly corresponds to TRBD1 (6 bases). CDR1 is MGHRA and CDR2 is YSYEKL in the germline V gene. The CDR3 is 17 residues long. Trimming stripped 1 base from V and 2 bases from J, with 17 bases between. CDR3 sequence: CASSQGLQQGGNTEAFF. The CDR3 coding sequence is TGCGCCAGCAGCCAAGGACTCCAACAGGGCGGAAACACTGAAGCTTTCTTT.

CDR3 nucleotides: TGTGCCAGCAGTCGAGGACAGACTGGTACTTCACCCCTCCACTTT. Translation gives CASSRGQTGTSPLHF. The chain has TRBV6-5 and TRBJ1-6; tentatively, D is TRBD1 (6 bases). The CDR3 sequence is 15 residues long. V shed 5 bases and J shed 9 bases, with 17 bases lying between them. The germline V gene has CDR1 MNHEY and CDR2 SVGAGI.

The rearrangement links TRBV2 to TRBJ2-5; weak D call: TRBD1 (5 bases). The CDR3 covers 14 residues. Germline CDR1 reads SNHLY; CDR2 reads FYNNEI. Trimming removed 6 bases at V and 4 bases at J, with 15 bases between. CDR3 sequence reads: CASSSNGARETQYF. CDR3 nucleotide sequence: TGTGCCAGCAGCTCTAATGGGGCCCGAGAGACCCAGTACTTC.

This chain uses TRBV24-1 with TRBJ2-2; TRBD2 aligns across 14 bases. Germline V gene lookup returns CDR1 KGHDR and CDR2 SFDVKD. V dropped 9 bases and J dropped 6; count of bases not matched to a gene: 2. This CDR3 has 14 amino acids. The CDR3 DNA follows: TGTGCCACCGGGGGACTAGCGGGGGCCGGGGAGCTGTTTTTT. Translation gives CATGGLAGAGELFF.

The chain has TRBV7-9 and TRBJ2-7, with 10 bases identical to TRBD2. This CDR3 contains 12 residues. The germline V gene encodes CDR1 SEHNR and CDR2 FQNEAQ (reference sequence). Unmatched junction bases numbered 6, after V lost 4 bases and J lost 12 bases. The CDR3 loop is CASSSPGLALYF. The CDR3 DNA reads as TGTGCCAGCAGCTCACCGGGACTAGCGTTGTACTTC. The whole variable domain, remainder taken from reference TRBV7-9 and TRBJ2-7, is DTGVSQNPRHKITKRGQNVTFRCDPISEHNRLYWYRQTLGQGPEFLTYFQNEAQLEKSRLLSDRFSAERPKGSFSTLEIQRTEQGDSAMYLCASSSPGLALYFGPGTRLTVT.